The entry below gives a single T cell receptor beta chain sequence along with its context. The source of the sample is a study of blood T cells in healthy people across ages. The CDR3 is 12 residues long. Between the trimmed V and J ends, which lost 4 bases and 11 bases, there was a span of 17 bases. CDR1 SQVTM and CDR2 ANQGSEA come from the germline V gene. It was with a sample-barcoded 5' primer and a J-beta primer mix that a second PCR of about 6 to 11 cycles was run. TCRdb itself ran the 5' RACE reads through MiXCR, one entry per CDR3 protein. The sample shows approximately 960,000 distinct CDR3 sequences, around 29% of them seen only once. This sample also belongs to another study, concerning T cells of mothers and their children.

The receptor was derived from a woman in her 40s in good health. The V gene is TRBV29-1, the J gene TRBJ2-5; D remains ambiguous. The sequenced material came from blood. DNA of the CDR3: TGCAGCGTTGGACGGACCAGCAATGGGCAGTACTTC. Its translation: CSVGRTSNGQYF.